The 26 T cell receptor beta chains in this list originate from one sample, sequenced in a study of Ad26.COV2.S vaccination and SARS-CoV-2 variants (dated by TCRdb to the early 2020s). Receptor amplification or capture employed the immunoSEQ multiplex PCR assay. The table comes from immuneACCESS by way of TCRdb, which keeps in-frame sequences with V and J called. Part of the clones is missing from these tables; in studies checked, under half for an unresolved V gene and the rest for unknown reasons. Counted in this sample were a few hundred thousand clones; 80% to 90% of them appeared once. Around 3.6% of the sample rests with the top ten. This specimen's treatment or condition label, interpreted: roughly 19 received Ad26.COV2.S at low or high dose, single or two shots; about 5 received placebo; per-sample allocation not given. Repertoires of vaccine and placebo recipients were sequenced from samples collected on day 63 after the first injection.

This specimen consisted of peripheral blood, obtained in a trial of Ad26.COV2.S vaccine versus placebo. All receptors come from a person aged 18 to 59 who received the Ad26.COV2.S COVID-19 vaccine or a placebo.

The rearrangement uses TRBV14 and TRBJ2-2; D uncertain. V shed 0 bases and J shed 12 bases, with 8 bases lying between them. The CDR3 loop spans 12 amino acids. Looked up from germline, CDR1 is SGHDN and CDR2 is FVKESK. CDR3 nucleotides: TGTGCCAGCAGCCAAGATCGGCAAAAGCTGTTTTTT. Protein: CASSQDRQKLFF.

The rearrangement uses TRBV7-6 and TRBJ2-7; D may correspond to TRBD1 or TRBD2 (5 bases each). The CDR3 length is 15 residues. The germline V gene encodes CDR1 SGHVS and CDR2 FNYEAQ. The ends were cut back, 1 base at V and 3 bases at J, with 13 bases in the middle. The DNA for the CDR3 is TGTGCCAGCAGCTTAGGAGGTCAGGGACGCTACGAGCAGTACTTC. Translating gives CASSLGGQGRYEQYF.

This clone has a single count. The chain carries TRBV6-5 and TRBJ1-5; a weak D match, TRBD1 (6 bases). There are 14 residues in the CDR3. Deletions cut 6 bases from V and 1 base from J, with 10 bases between. Germline CDR1 reads MNHEY; CDR2 reads SVGAGI. The CDR3 here is CASSGDRSNQPQHF. CDR3 coding DNA: TGTGCCAGCAGCGGAGACAGGAGCAATCAGCCCCAGCATTTT.

V is TRBV19 and J is TRBJ2-3, with D uncertain. Germline V lookup: CDR1 LNHDA, CDR2 SQIVND (reference sequence). V lost 3 bases to trimming and J lost 4 bases, with 8 bases between them. The CDR3 has 13 amino acids. DNA for the CDR3: TGTGCCAGTAGTATTTTTCACTCAGATACGCAGTATTTT. This gives the protein CASSIFHSDTQYF.

The rearrangement joins TRBV7-3 to TRBJ2-3; D ambiguous. There are 13 residues in the CDR3. Germline values: CDR1 SGHTA, CDR2 FQGTGA. V was trimmed by 1 base and J by 2 bases, leaving 4 bases between them. The CDR3 here is CASSLITTDTQYF. The CDR3 nucleotides read TGTGCCAGCAGCTTAATCACCACAGATACGCAGTATTTT.

This CDR3 reads CASSPTRDTIYEQYF. The CDR3 region has the DNA TGTGCCAGCTCACCTACCCGGGACACTATCTACGAGCAGTACTTC. The chain recombines TRBV18 with TRBJ2-7; tentative D call: TRBD1 (6 bases). V was clipped by 3 bases and J by 3 bases, with 15 bases between them. CDR1 and CDR2 (germline): KGHSH, LQKENI. This CDR3 has 15 residues.

The CDR3 DNA reads as TGTGCCAGCTCACCTTCGATCGCCGAACAGGGGACGAGGTACAATGAGCAGTTCTTC. It codes for CASSPSIAEQGTRYNEQFF. V is TRBV18 and J is TRBJ2-1; TRBD1 aligns across 7 bases. Germline V gene sequence: CDR1 KGHSH, CDR2 LQKENI. V shed 3 bases and J 4 bases; nucleotides not matched to a gene: 18. CDR3 length equals 19 residues.

The chain joins TRBV5-4 to TRBJ2-3, with TRBD1 matching over 8 bases. The CDR3 totals 17 residues. CDR1 is SGHNT and CDR2 is YYREEE in the germline V gene (reference sequence). The J segment lost 2 bases and the V segment lost 0 bases, leaving 8 bases of the junction unmatched. The CDR3 loop reads CASSLATGTGATDTQYF. In DNA form, the CDR3 reads TGTGCCAGCAGCTTGGCAACCGGGACAGGAGCCACAGATACGCAGTATTTT.

The rearrangement joins TRBV15 to TRBJ2-7; D ambiguous. V was shortened by 0 bases and J by 2 bases, with 14 bases between the two germline ends. CDR1 is LNHNV and CDR2 is YYDKDF in the germline V gene (reference sequence). The CDR3 runs 16 residues. In DNA, the CDR3 is TGTGCCACCAGCAGAGAGTTCGATCCCCTACCCTACGAGCAGTACTTC. Protein product: CATSREFDPLPYEQYF.

V is TRBV5-1 and J is TRBJ1-1; TRBD1 might be the D (5 bases). Looked up from germline, CDR1 is SGHRS and CDR2 is YFSETQ. V was shortened by 1 base and J by 0 bases, with 13 bases between the two germline ends. The CDR3 contains 16 residues. In nucleotides, the CDR3 is TGCGCCAGCAGCTTGTTGATCGGGGGAATGAACACTGAAGCTTTCTTT. Its protein is CASSLLIGGMNTEAFF. Drawing the rest from reference TRBV5-1 and TRBJ1-1, the complete variable domain is KAGVTQTPRYLIKTRGQQVTLSCSPISGHRSVSWYQQTPGQGLQFLFEYFSETQRNKGNFPGRFSGRQFSNSRSEMNVSTLELGDSALYLCASSLLIGGMNTEAFFGQGTRLTVV.

The genes are TRBV14 and TRBJ1-4; 10 positions match TRBD1. There are 17 residues in the CDR3. Germline V CDR1 and CDR2: SGHDN, FVKESK. V shed 4 bases, J shed 3 bases, and the junction held 8 bases outside the gene matches. The CDR3 here is CASSPRTGGLSNEKLFF. The CDR3 nucleotides are TGTGCCAGCAGCCCCAGGACAGGGGGTTTGTCTAATGAAAAACTGTTTTTT.

V gene TRBV27 combines with J gene TRBJ2-1; 10 nucleotides agree with TRBD1. Germline assignment: CDR1 MNHEY and CDR2 SMNVEV (reference sequence). The length of the CDR3 is 15 residues. V was clipped by 2 bases and J by 6 bases; unmatched bases: 4. CDR3 sequence (DNA): TGTGCCAGCAGTTTACTAGGACAGGGGGTCAATGAGCAGTTCTTC. Its protein product is CASSLLGQGVNEQFF.

The table lists this clone with a count of one. The gene calls are TRBV5-6 and TRBJ2-3, with D tentatively TRBD2 (5 bases). This CDR3 is built from 14 residues. V lost 3 bases to trimming and J lost 3 bases, with 11 bases between them. Per the germline V gene, CDR1 is SGHDT and CDR2 is YYEEEE. This CDR3 is CASSSPRATDTQYF. The CDR3 bases are TGTGCCAGCAGCTCCCCGCGGGCGACAGATACGCAGTATTTT.

This clone showed up just a few times. This rearrangement joins TRBV4-2 to TRBJ1-2; 8 bases fit TRBD1. Germline CDR1 reads LGHNA; CDR2 reads YNFKEQ. This CDR3 region has 17 residues. Unmatched junction bases numbered 8, after V lost 0 bases and J lost 2 bases. As DNA, the CDR3 is TGTGCCAGCAGCCAAGATCTTAGGACAGGGTCCAACTATGGCTACACCTTC. Residues: CASSQDLRTGSNYGYTF.

The chain employs TRBV15 and TRBJ2-3; D ambiguous. Trimming cost V 0 bases and J 2 bases, with 6 bases left between them. The CDR3 contains 14 residues. The V gene's germline CDR1 is LNHNV and CDR2 YYDKDF (reference sequence). CDR3 sequence reads: CATSRDRTTDTQYF. Here the CDR3 DNA reads TGTGCCACCAGCAGAGACAGGACCACAGATACGCAGTATTTT.

This chain joins TRBV6-2 or TRBV6-3 and TRBJ2-1; 8 nucleotides agree with TRBD1. V gave up 5 bases and J gave up 4 bases; unmatched junction bases: 7. CDR3 length: 15 amino acids. Per germline, CDR1 MNHEY and CDR2 SVGEGT. CDR3 in DNA: TGTGCCAGCAGTCCCGCCAGGGGGCTTTACAATGAGCAGTTCTTC. Amino acid sequence: CASSPARGLYNEQFF.

The chain carries TRBV7-9 and TRBJ2-5, with D possibly matching TRBD1 (6 bases). Germline CDR1 SEHNR, CDR2 FQNEAQ (reference sequence). V shed 2 bases and J shed 2 bases, with 9 bases lying between them. This CDR3 has 14 residues. CDR3 nucleotide sequence: TGTGCCAGCAGCTTAAGACAGGCTCAAGAGACCCAGTACTTC. Protein product: CASSLRQAQETQYF. The whole variable domain, filled in from reference TRBV7-9 and TRBJ2-5, reads DTGVSQNPRHKITKRGQNVTFRCDPISEHNRLYWYRQTLGQGPEFLTYFQNEAQLEKSRLLSDRFSAERPKGSFSTLEIQRTEQGDSAMYLCASSLRQAQETQYFGPGTRLLVL.

This clone was seen a few times. This chain joins TRBV29-1 and TRBJ1-4; no reliable D call. The CDR3 has 14 residues. The V end lost 6 bases, the J end lost 0 bases, and 11 bases lay between the germline ends. CDR1 SQVTM and CDR2 ANQGSEA come from the germline V gene. CDR3 sequence: CSVVPDTTNEKLFF. The CDR3 coding sequence is TGCAGCGTCGTACCCGACACAACTAATGAAAAACTGTTTTTT.

V usage is TRBV6-5 and J usage is TRBJ2-1; 11 nucleotides align to TRBD2. CDR1 and CDR2 (germline): MNHEY, SVGAGI. This CDR3 region has 14 residues. V gave up 4 bases and J gave up 8 bases; unmatched junction bases: 4. This CDR3 is CASSLAGGPDEQFF. The CDR3 nucleotides are TGTGCCAGCAGTTTAGCGGGGGGGCCAGATGAGCAGTTCTTC.

J is TRBJ2-1 and V is TRBV10-3, with D possibly TRBD1 on 6 matching bases. This CDR3 is built from 14 residues. The V and J ends lost 6 bases and 2 bases respectively, with 11 bases between them. Germline CDR1 and CDR2: ENHRY and SYGVKD. The CDR3 bases are TGTGCCATCAGCACAGGGACGCCCTACAATGAGCAGTTCTTC. Translating gives CAISTGTPYNEQFF.

J is TRBJ1-3 and V is TRBV27; D uncertain. With 4 bases removed from V and 0 bases from J, the gap between germline ends came to 13 bases. Germline assignment: CDR1 MNHEY and CDR2 SMNVEV (reference sequence). This CDR3 is built from 16 residues. CDR3: CASSSLGVRSGNTIYF. The CDR3 nucleotides are TGTGCCAGCAGTTCCCTGGGTGTGCGCTCTGGAAACACCATATATTTT.

This clone was detected a few times. The chain has TRBV9 and TRBJ1-5; the match to TRBD1 covers 9 bases. Germline-derived CDR1 and CDR2 are SGDLS and YYNGEE. This CDR3 is built from 15 residues. After removal of 0 bases from V and 10 bases from J, the junction contained 8 bases not matched to a gene. The CDR3 DNA is TGTGCCAGCAGCGTAGGTGACAGGGGGTTTTACCCCCAGCATTTT. As protein: CASSVGDRGFYPQHF.

The chain employs TRBV7-8 and TRBJ1-2, with 8 bases fitting TRBD1. CDR3 size: 14 residues. CDR1 and CDR2 (germline): SGHVS, FQNEAQ. The junction had 5 bases not matched to a gene; V was cut back by 2 bases and J by 6 bases. Written as DNA, the CDR3 is TGTGCCAGCAGCTTAAGGACAGGGAAGGATGGCTACACCTTC. It codes for CASSLRTGKDGYTF.

The chain has TRBV5-1 and TRBJ1-1; TRBD1 is a possible D gene (5 bases). The V and J ends lost 3 bases and 1 base respectively, with 13 bases between them. The length of the CDR3 is 15 residues. Germline V gene sequence: CDR1 SGHRS, CDR2 YFSETQ. CDR3 loop: CASSSSPGRNTEAFF. Here the CDR3 DNA reads TGCGCCAGCAGCTCATCCCCAGGGAGGAACACTGAAGCTTTCTTT.

The rearrangement joins TRBV7-2 to TRBJ2-4; D gene unclear. There are 15 residues in the CDR3. The V gene's germline CDR1 is SGHTA and CDR2 FQGNSA. Trimming left V 2 bases short and J 0 bases short, with 8 bases between. CDR3 DNA sequence: TGTGCCAGCAGCTTACCTGATCTAGCCAAAAACATTCAGTACTTC. This translates into CASSLPDLAKNIQYF.

The chain combines TRBV6-5 with TRBJ1-2; 7 bases are shared with TRBD1. V shed 8 bases and J 7 bases; nucleotides not matched to a gene: 7. CDR1 and CDR2 (germline): MNHEY, SVGAGI. The CDR3 sequence is 12 residues long. CDR3 region: CASGEGAGGYTF. CDR3 coding DNA: TGTGCCAGCGGGGAGGGGGCAGGTGGCTACACCTTC.